The T cell receptor beta chain under discussion was sequenced for a study of Graves' ophthalmopathy and Graves' hyperthyroidism (dated by TCRdb to 2017 to 2018). For the study in its entirety: Peripheral blood was collected at initial diagnosis, before any treatment. TCR beta repertoire signatures were used to distinguish Graves' ophthalmopathy from Graves' hyperthyroidism and to predict progression to ophthalmopathy. In total, under 150 blood samples were TCR-sequenced: fewer than 50 ophthalmopathy, some 80 hyperthyroidism and some 17 hyperthyroidism-to-ophthalmopathy patients. To explore V-J signatures that distinguish ophthalmopathy from hyperthyroidism, a discovery set of 100 patients was enrolled, made up of 43 with ophthalmopathy and fewer than 60 with stable hyperthyroidism. The independent validation cohort included 18 hyperthyroidism patients plus 17 patients who later progressed from hyperthyroidism to ophthalmopathy. In more than five hyperthyroidism patients, the T-cell repertoires found in thyroid tissue were compared with those found in blood. Following sample collection, hyperthyroidism patients were given methimazole at a starting dose of 30 mg daily, and ophthalmopathy patients were given high-dose intravenous methylprednisolone. For training and testing, the 95 to 100 patients in the discovery cohort were randomly divided in a 7:3 ratio.

This clonotype was recorded at least ten times. Its antigen target is currently unknown. The record has no base qualities; no much larger clone is one base away. Hyperthyroidism was considered stable if no progression to ophthalmopathy occurred within 18 months of follow-up. Patients with hyperthyroidism were aged 18 to 65 years, had been newly diagnosed, and had a disease duration of less than 2 months. Patients with other autoimmune diseases, uncontrolled infections, pregnancy or lactation were excluded from the study. Diagnosis was based on clinical symptoms, serum thyroxine, TRAb, thyroid ultrasound and orbital computed tomography. PBMCs were isolated from about 10 ml of fresh peripheral blood by Ficoll-Paque density gradient centrifugation. Total RNA was extracted using Trizol reagent, and RNA quality was checked on an Agilent 2100 Bioanalyzer. For repertoire sequencing, TCR beta CDR3 regions were amplified from RNA transcripts. A first-round RT-PCR used HTBI primers with the Qiagen OneStep RT-PCR kit, followed by a second-round multiplex PCR, size selection and purification. Libraries were sequenced paired-end with 100 bp reads on an Illumina HiSeq2000. The paper's data handling went like this. SOAPnuke was used to process the reads, removing any read that contained adapters or uncalled bases, had a mean Phred below 15, or lacked an exact match to the constant primer or identifier. High-quality paired reads were merged with COPE v1.2.5. Unique nucleotide sequences were defined as clonotypes and aligned to IMGT TRB V, D and J references using MiTCR v1.1. Analysis was restricted to V-J combinations with a frequency above 0.0001, which covered approximately 99% of repertoires. For each V-J combination, a TCR clonal expansion and chaos score was defined as F50 clonal expansion divided by the chaos observed in the TCRdist matrix. Welch's t-statistics and random forest were used to reduce features to about a dozen V-J combinations, which were fed into a naive Bayes classifier. The similarity between thyroid and blood repertoires was quantified using the Morisita-Horn index. TCRdb applied fastp at Q25 and MiXCR to the public reads, then kept only in-frame beta chains. Here each entry gathers all rows of one CDR3 protein and keeps the most common genes and DNA. TCRdb's processing, not the study's, gives the V and J calls here. The table for this sample lists under 800,000 distinct CDR3 sequences; around a fifth of them were counted only once. The ten largest clones represent roughly 7.4% of the sample.

The germline V gene (reference sequence) provides CDR1 PRHDT and CDR2 FYEKMQ. The CDR3 goes from the cysteine to the phenylalanine over 15 residues. Only the CDR3 region is kept as DNA, spanning 45 bases read in frame from base 1. Trimming takes 5 bases from V and 2 bases from J, and the germline ends sit 13 bases apart. Points the paper makes about the study in general: Among expanded thyroid clonotypes with frequency above 0.001, most also showed up in blood, which suggests that blood repertoires may reflect the thyroid immune response. The 13-signature model separated ophthalmopathy from stable hyperthyroidism with around 90% sensitivity and 81% to 82% specificity in cross-validation, and 80%/75% in the test set. In validation, the model predicted ophthalmopathy progression with nearly 71% sensitivity and 72% to 80% specificity; roughly 11 predicted patients were CT-confirmed with GO in a median of approximately 6.5 months. Sample size was not statistically predetermined, and group allocation was not concealed from the investigators.

The TCR was taken from a woman aged 18-35 years with stable Graves' hyperthyroidism. Some clones in this sample may be carry-over from other donors' samples. Donor details come from another sample of the same person, matched by shared clones. The chain was built from TRBV13 and TRBJ1-5; a tentative D call is TRBD1 (5 bases match). Sequencing input: peripheral blood. The CDR3 protein: CASSAGKEGNQPQHF. The nucleotide sequence is TGTGCCAGCAGCGCAGGGAAAGAGGGCAATCAGCCCCAGCATTTT. The CDR3 plus the reference TRBV13 and TRBJ1-5 genes for the other parts give the full variable domain: AAGVIQSPRHLIKEKRETATLKCYPIPRHDTVYWYQQGPGQDPQFLISFYEKMQSDKGSIPDRFSAQQFSDYHSELNMSSLELGDSALYFCASSAGKEGNQPQHFGDGTRLSIL.